This TCR beta chain originates from a study of T cell responses to AZD1222 COVID-19 vaccine. Background on the study: The analysis combined second doses at about 4 or about 12 weeks. Study-wide results and limits: Sampling captured repertoires only after the peak T cell response. Spike-specific TCR breadth and depth rose after two AZD1222 doses.

The assay was immunoSEQ multiplex PCR, and TCRdb's table has in-frame clones only and misses some. The table records 90,000 to 150,000 clones, 90% to 95% of them present only once. Germline V CDR1 and CDR2: MNHEY, SMNVEV (reference sequence). After removal of 5 bases from V and 8 bases from J, the junction contained 6 bases not matched to a gene. The CDR3 covers 15 residues. In the case of this clone: Its specificity is not known.

This receptor was identified in an adult in good health. Sample: peripheral blood, taken on day 0 of AZD1222 vaccination. The chain couples TRBV27 to TRBJ1-6, with 10 positions matching TRBD1. The chain's CDR3 is CASSPDRGKYSPLHF. For the CDR3, the DNA is TGTGCCAGCAGTCCGGACAGGGGGAAGTATTCACCCCTCCACTTT.